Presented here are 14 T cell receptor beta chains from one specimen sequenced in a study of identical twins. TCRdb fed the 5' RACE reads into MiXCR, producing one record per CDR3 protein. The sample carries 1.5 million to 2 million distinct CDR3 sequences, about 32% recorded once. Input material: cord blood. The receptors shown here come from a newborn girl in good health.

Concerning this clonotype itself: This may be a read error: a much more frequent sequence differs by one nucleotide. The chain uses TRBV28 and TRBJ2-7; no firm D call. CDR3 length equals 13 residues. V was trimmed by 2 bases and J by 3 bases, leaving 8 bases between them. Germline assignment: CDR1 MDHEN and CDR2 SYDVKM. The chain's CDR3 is CASSLGSHYEQYF. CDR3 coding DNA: TGTGCCAGCAGTTTAGGGTCCCACTACGAGCAGTACTTC.

The CDR3 sequence: CSARVGLAGKGSYNEQFF. CDR3 DNA: TGCAGTGCTAGAGTGGGACTAGCGGGGAAAGGCTCCTACAATGAGCAGTTCTTC. The chain carries TRBV20-1 and TRBJ2-1; 13 bases align to TRBD2. The germline gives CDR1 DFQATT, CDR2 SNEGSKA (reference sequence). The CDR3 length is 18 residues. With V trimmed by 1 base and J by 0 bases, 6 bases remained unmatched.

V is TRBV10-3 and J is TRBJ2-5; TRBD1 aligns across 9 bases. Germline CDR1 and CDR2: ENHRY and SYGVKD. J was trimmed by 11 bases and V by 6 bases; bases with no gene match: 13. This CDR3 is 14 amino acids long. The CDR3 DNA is TGTGCCATCAGATTCCGGGACAGGGTCAATGAGCAGTACTTC. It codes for CAIRFRDRVNEQYF.

In DNA form, the CDR3 reads TGTGCCAGCAGCCAATCCCGTGTACTCGCGGGAGAGGGTGAGCAGTTCTTC. Its protein is CASSQSRVLAGEGEQFF. The chain couples TRBV4-2 to TRBJ2-1, with TRBD2 identical over 7 bases. The V gene's germline CDR1 is LGHNA and CDR2 YNFKEQ. V was clipped by 2 bases and J by 9 bases; unmatched bases: 16. CDR3 length equals 17 residues.

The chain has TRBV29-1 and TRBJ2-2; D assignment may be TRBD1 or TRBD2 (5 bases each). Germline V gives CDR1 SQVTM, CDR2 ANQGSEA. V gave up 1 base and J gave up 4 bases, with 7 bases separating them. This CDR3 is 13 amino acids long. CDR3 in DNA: TGCAGCGTTGAAGCAGGGAGCACCGGGGAGCTGTTTTTT. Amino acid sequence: CSVEAGSTGELFF.

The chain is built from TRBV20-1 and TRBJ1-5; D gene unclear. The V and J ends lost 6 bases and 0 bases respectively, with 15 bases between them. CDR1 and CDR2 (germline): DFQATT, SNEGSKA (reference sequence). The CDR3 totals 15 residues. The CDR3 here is CSAGGSSYSNQPQHF. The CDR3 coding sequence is TGCAGTGCCGGAGGGTCTTCCTATAGCAATCAGCCCCAGCATTTT.

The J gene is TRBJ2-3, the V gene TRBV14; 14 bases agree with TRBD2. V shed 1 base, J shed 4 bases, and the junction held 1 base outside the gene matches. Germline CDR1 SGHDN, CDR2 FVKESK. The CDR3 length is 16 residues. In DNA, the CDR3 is TGTGCCAGCAGCCAAGGGACTAGCGGGAGGTCAGATACGCAGTATTTT. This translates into CASSQGTSGRSDTQYF.

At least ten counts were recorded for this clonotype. CDR3 in amino acids: CATSRSDLYEQYF. In DNA, the CDR3 is TGTGCCACCAGCAGATCAGACCTCTACGAGCAGTACTTC. The chain carries TRBV15 and TRBJ2-7, with D hard to call. CDR1 is LNHNV and CDR2 is YYDKDF in the germline V gene (reference sequence). The CDR3 is 13 amino acids. Trimming left V 2 bases short and J 3 bases short, with 8 bases between.

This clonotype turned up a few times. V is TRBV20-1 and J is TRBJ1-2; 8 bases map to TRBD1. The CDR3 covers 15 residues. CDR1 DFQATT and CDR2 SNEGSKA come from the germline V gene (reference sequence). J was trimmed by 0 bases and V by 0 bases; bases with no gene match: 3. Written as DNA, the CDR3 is TGCAGTGCTAGAGATCAGGGGGCTTCTAACTATGGCTACACCTTC. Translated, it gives CSARDQGASNYGYTF.

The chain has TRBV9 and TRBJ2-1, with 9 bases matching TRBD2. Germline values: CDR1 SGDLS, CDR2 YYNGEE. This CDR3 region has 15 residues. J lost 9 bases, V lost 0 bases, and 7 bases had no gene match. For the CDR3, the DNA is TGTGCCAGCAGCGTAGATAATAGCGGGAGTAGTGAGCAGTTCTTC. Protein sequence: CASSVDNSGSSEQFF.

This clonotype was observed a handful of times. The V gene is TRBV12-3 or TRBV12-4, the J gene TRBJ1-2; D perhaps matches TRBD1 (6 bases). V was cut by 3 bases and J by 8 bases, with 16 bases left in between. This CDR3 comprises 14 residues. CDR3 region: CASSFTTGLRGYTF. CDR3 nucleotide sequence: TGTGCCAGCAGTTTTACCACAGGGCTTCGAGGCTACACCTTC.

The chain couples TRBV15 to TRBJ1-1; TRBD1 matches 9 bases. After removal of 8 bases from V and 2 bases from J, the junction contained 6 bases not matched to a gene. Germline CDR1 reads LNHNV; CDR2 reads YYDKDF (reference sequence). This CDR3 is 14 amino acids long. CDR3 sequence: CATWDREKNTEAFF. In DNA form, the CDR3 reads TGTGCCACCTGGGACAGGGAAAAAAACACTGAAGCTTTCTTT.

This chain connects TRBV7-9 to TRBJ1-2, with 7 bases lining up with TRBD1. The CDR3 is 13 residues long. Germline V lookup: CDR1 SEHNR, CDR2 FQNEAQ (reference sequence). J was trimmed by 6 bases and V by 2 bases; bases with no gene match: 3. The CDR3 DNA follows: TGTGCCAGCAGCTTAAATGACAGGGATGGCTACACCTTC. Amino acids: CASSLNDRDGYTF.

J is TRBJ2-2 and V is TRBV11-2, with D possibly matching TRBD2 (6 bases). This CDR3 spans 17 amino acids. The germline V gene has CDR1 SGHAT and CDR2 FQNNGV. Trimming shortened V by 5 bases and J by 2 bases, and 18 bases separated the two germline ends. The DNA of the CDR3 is TGTGCCAGCAGCCCAATCTGGGGGGTCAAAAACACCGGGGAGCTGTTTTTT. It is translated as CASSPIWGVKNTGELFF.